Each of the 27 T cell receptor beta chains below was sequenced from the same sample in a study of T cell changes during pregnancy in multiple sclerosis. Clones were sequenced by immunoSEQ multiplex PCR, and TCRdb holds only the in-frame ones, with some missing. The sample carries some 40,000 clones, about 90% recorded once. Sequences were derived from peripheral blood, sampled in the second trimester of pregnancy. Receptor source: a female donor in good health, enrolled as a control in a pregnancy study.

V and J are TRBV27 and TRBJ2-7; D is possibly TRBD2 (5 bases). Looked up from germline, CDR1 is MNHEY and CDR2 is SMNVEV (reference sequence). Trimming took 6 bases from V and 1 from J, leaving 16 bases between them. The CDR3 length is 15 residues. The CDR3 is CASRTAGRLSYEQYF. The CDR3 coding sequence is TGTGCCAGCAGAACTGCCGGGCGACTATCCTACGAGCAGTACTTC.

A word on this clone: At one end the junction does not follow the germline gene, possibly because of a read error. The J gene is TRBJ2-3, the V gene TRBV14; TRBD1 might be the D (6 bases). Germline V gene data show CDR1 as SGHDN and CDR2 as FVKESK. The CDR3 sequence is 15 residues long. DNA for the CDR3: TGTGCCAGCAGCCCTCGGCAGGGGCGCACAGATACGCAGTGTTTT. Translation: CASSPRQGRTDTQCF.

The CDR3 DNA follows: TGTGCCAGTAGCACACAGGGGAGAAGCAATCAGCCCCAGCATTTT. Translation gives CASSTQGRSNQPQHF. The chain couples TRBV19 to TRBJ1-5, with TRBD1 identical over 7 bases. The CDR3 contains 15 residues. With 6 bases clipped from V and 1 base from J, the junction kept 6 bases outside the gene matches. The germline CDR1 and CDR2 sequences are LNHDA and SQIVND (reference sequence).

V gene TRBV30 combines with J gene TRBJ2-5, with TRBD1 identical over 10 bases. The ends lost 8 bases at V and 6 bases at J; junction bases unmatched: 6. The CDR3 is made up of 12 amino acids. Germline CDR1 GTSNPN, CDR2 SVGIG (reference sequence). DNA for the CDR3: TGTGCCCGGGGGGGACAGGGGAAGACCCAGTACTTC. It specifies CARGGQGKTQYF.

The V and J genes are TRBV7-9 and TRBJ1-2; possibly TRBD1 for D (6 bases). The germline V gene has CDR1 SEHNR and CDR2 FQNEAQ (reference sequence). V lost 1 base and J lost 4, with 10 bases in between. The CDR3 sequence is 14 residues long. The CDR3 here is CASSLVTGPYGYTF. The DNA of the CDR3 is TGTGCCAGCAGCTTAGTGACAGGCCCCTATGGCTACACCTTC.

The V gene is TRBV6-5, the J gene TRBJ1-5; no firm D call. The V end was cut by 4 bases, the J end by 3 bases, with 7 bases between. Germline assignment: CDR1 MNHEY and CDR2 SVGAGI. This CDR3 spans 13 amino acids. The CDR3 DNA sequence: TGTGCCAGCAGTTCCGGGATCAATCAGCCCCAGCATTTT. This codes for CASSSGINQPQHF.

This sequence joins TRBV27 and TRBJ1-6, with TRBD1 as a possible D gene (6 bases). CDR1 and CDR2 (germline): MNHEY, SMNVEV (reference sequence). The CDR3 is 17 amino acids. The germline V and J ends were trimmed by 5 bases and 9 bases, with 23 bases remaining between them. The CDR3 nucleotides read TGTGCCAGCAGTCCCGCGCCATTACAGGGTGGCAGTTCACCCCTCCACTTT. Its translation is CASSPAPLQGGSSPLHF.

V and J are TRBV2 and TRBJ1-1; a possible D gene is TRBD1 (5 bases). Trimming stripped 0 bases from V and 0 bases from J, with 8 bases between. Germline V lookup: CDR1 SNHLY, CDR2 FYNNEI. The CDR3 spans 15 residues. The DNA of the CDR3 is TGTGCCAGCAGTGAAGCCAGGGCACTGAACACTGAAGCTTTCTTT. Protein product: CASSEARALNTEAFF.

The chain links TRBV18 to TRBJ2-7, with 10 bases lining up with TRBD2. V was pared by 6 bases and J by 6 bases, with 11 bases of the junction left unmatched. The germline CDR1 and CDR2 sequences are KGHSH and LQKENI. The CDR3 contains 15 residues. The chain's CDR3 is CASSPGSGRAGEQYF. In DNA form, the CDR3 reads TGTGCCAGCTCCCCAGGGAGCGGGAGGGCCGGCGAGCAGTACTTC.

The chain is built from TRBV2 and TRBJ2-2, with D perhaps matching TRBD1 (5 bases). V lost 6 bases and J lost 0, with 8 bases in between. The CDR3 consists of 14 residues. Per the germline V gene, CDR1 is SNHLY and CDR2 is FYNNEI. The CDR3 DNA reads as TGTGCCAGCAGGGTGGGGCCGAACACCGGGGAGCTGTTTTTT. Translation: CASRVGPNTGELFF.

The chain couples TRBV10-3 to TRBJ2-7; no clear D. The CDR3 is 13 amino acids. Trimming pared 4 bases from V and 2 bases from J, leaving 9 bases between. Germline V CDR1 and CDR2: ENHRY, SYGVKD. The DNA for the CDR3 is TGTGCCATCAGTGTGGGCACTCCCTACGAGCAGTACTTC. Translating it yields CAISVGTPYEQYF.

The chain employs TRBV11-3 and TRBJ1-1; 8 bases map to TRBD1. The V segment lost 5 bases and the J segment 3 bases; nucleotides outside the gene matches: 14. In germline, CDR1 is SGHNT, CDR2 YENEEA. This CDR3 is 17 amino acids long. The CDR3 sequence is CASSPGDRPLGDTEAFF. The CDR3, as DNA: TGTGCCAGCAGCCCGGGGGACAGGCCCCTTGGGGACACTGAAGCTTTCTTT.

This sequence joins TRBV5-1 and TRBJ1-5, with D possibly matching TRBD1 (6 bases). The CDR3 has 13 amino acids. The V end was cut by 3 bases, the J end by 5 bases, with 9 bases between. The germline V gene has CDR1 SGHRS and CDR2 YFSETQ. CDR3 nucleotide sequence: TGCGCCAGCAGCTCCGAGGGGGATCAGCCCCAGCATTTT. It is translated as CASSSEGDQPQHF.

V and J are TRBV9 and TRBJ2-3; 13 bases are shared with TRBD2. The CDR3 extends over 18 amino acids. Trimming at V came to 0 bases and at J to 4 bases, leaving 8 bases not matched to a gene. CDR1 is SGDLS and CDR2 is YYNGEE in the germline V gene. This CDR3 is CASSVAPTSGGVSDTQYF. Here the CDR3 DNA reads TGTGCCAGCAGCGTAGCCCCAACTAGCGGGGGGGTATCAGATACGCAGTATTTT.

The chain joins TRBV5-1 to TRBJ1-5, with TRBD1 identical over 7 bases. Germline CDR1 and CDR2: SGHRS and YFSETQ. This CDR3 region has 15 residues. V gave up 0 bases and J gave up 5 bases; unmatched junction bases: 5. Here the CDR3 reads CASSLGDSSYQPQHF. In DNA form, the CDR3 reads TGCGCCAGCAGCTTGGGGGACAGCTCCTATCAGCCCCAGCATTTT. The full variable domain, with the rest looked up from reference TRBV5-1 and TRBJ1-5, is KAGVTQTPRYLIKTRGQQVTLSCSPISGHRSVSWYQQTPGQGLQFLFEYFSETQRNKGNFPGRFSGRQFSNSRSEMNVSTLELGDSALYLCASSLGDSSYQPQHFGDGTRLSIL.

This chain joins TRBV4-3 and TRBJ2-3, with TRBD1 matching 9 bases. Germline CDR1 is LGHNA and CDR2 is YSLEER. The V gene end was trimmed by 4 bases and the J gene end by 0 bases; junction bases not matched to a gene: 11. CDR3 size: 18 residues. CDR3 in DNA: TGCGCCAGCAGCCGTGGGACAGGGCGAGGGCCTAGCACAGATACGCAGTATTTT. Translated, it gives CASSRGTGRGPSTDTQYF.

The V gene is TRBV30, the J gene TRBJ1-2; D is uncertain. CDR3 size: 13 residues. Germline CDR1 GTSNPN, CDR2 SVGIG (reference sequence). With 4 bases removed from V and 4 bases from J, the gap between germline ends came to 13 bases. CDR3 region: CAWMLSGGYGYTF. The CDR3 DNA reads TGTGCCTGGATGCTTTCAGGTGGCTATGGCTACACCTTC.

J is TRBJ1-5 and V is TRBV2; D might be TRBD1 (5 bases). The V and J ends lost 3 bases and 5 bases respectively, with 14 bases between them. CDR1 is SNHLY and CDR2 is FYNNEI in the germline V gene. The length of the CDR3 is 15 residues. In DNA, the CDR3 is TGTGCCAGCAGTGAGCAGGGCTTCCCGGATCAGCCCCAGCATTTT. It codes for CASSEQGFPDQPQHF.

The chain recombines TRBV7-2 with TRBJ2-1; D unresolved. The length of the CDR3 is 13 residues. Germline CDR1 reads SGHTA; CDR2 reads FQGNSA. The V end was cut by 5 bases, the J end by 9 bases, with 14 bases between. CDR3 region: CASSPPLRGEQFF. The CDR3 coding sequence is TGTGCCAGCAGCCCGCCTCTGAGAGGTGAGCAGTTCTTC.

This clone showed up just once. V is TRBV9 and J is TRBJ1-4; perhaps TRBD1 as D (5 bases). This CDR3 is 12 amino acids long. Germline V gene lookup returns CDR1 SGDLS and CDR2 YYNGEE. V was cut by 3 bases and J by 8 bases, with 8 bases left in between. The CDR3 nucleotides read TGTGCCAGCAGCGCCGGGGGGGAAAAACTGTTTTTT. Translated, it gives CASSAGGEKLFF.

The rearrangement uses TRBV9 and TRBJ2-2; possible D gene TRBD2, 6 bases. The CDR3 sequence is 18 residues long. Looked up from germline, CDR1 is SGDLS and CDR2 is YYNGEE. The V and J ends lost 2 bases and 5 bases respectively, with 22 bases between them. The CDR3 here is CASSVNPMGGMRTGELFF. CDR3 DNA sequence: TGTGCCAGCAGCGTTAACCCCATGGGCGGGATGAGAACCGGGGAGCTGTTTTTT.

The CDR3 protein is CASSQEPLDRDISPQHF. In DNA form, the CDR3 reads TGTGCCAGCAGCCAAGAGCCGCTTGACAGGGATATATCGCCCCAGCATTTT. J is TRBJ1-5 and V is TRBV4-2, with 7 bases that match TRBD1. The trim removed 0 bases at V and 9 bases at J, leaving 14 bases unmatched. Germline V gene sequence: CDR1 LGHNA, CDR2 YNFKEQ. The CDR3 is made up of 17 amino acids.

This sequence joins TRBV11-1 and TRBJ2-1; 7 positions agree with TRBD2. The ends lost 1 base at V and 4 bases at J; junction bases unmatched: 13. The CDR3 covers 18 residues. Germline loops: CDR1 SGHAT, CDR2 FQDESV (reference sequence). CDR3: CASSLGGGSAGVYNEQFF. CDR3 bases: TGTGCCAGCAGCTTAGGTGGCGGCTCGGCGGGAGTTTACAATGAGCAGTTCTTC.

This sequence joins TRBV5-1 and TRBJ2-2; TRBD1 matches 8 bases. This CDR3 has 15 residues. After removal of 0 bases from V and 4 bases from J, the junction contained 2 bases not matched to a gene. Germline V gene data show CDR1 as SGHRS and CDR2 as YFSETQ. CDR3 nucleotides: TGCGCCAGCAGCTTGGGACAGGGGATCACCGGGGAGCTGTTTTTT. This translates into CASSLGQGITGELFF.

The J gene is TRBJ2-1, the V gene TRBV18; 8 bases map to TRBD2. The CDR3 totals 18 residues. J gave up 6 bases and V 3 bases, and 16 bases lay outside the gene matches. Germline V lookup: CDR1 KGHSH, CDR2 LQKENI. The chain's CDR3 is CASSPSQLRLAGSNEQFF. As DNA, the CDR3 is TGTGCCAGCTCACCCTCCCAACTTCGGCTAGCGGGTTCCAATGAGCAGTTCTTC.

This sequence joins TRBV5-1 and TRBJ1-2; 8 bases map to TRBD1. Germline trimming cut 4 bases from V and 8 bases from J; bases unmatched to any gene: 13. Germline V gene lookup returns CDR1 SGHRS and CDR2 YFSETQ. The CDR3 runs to 15 residues. The DNA of the CDR3 is TGCGCCAGCAGCCTGATTGGAGACAGGGGTGGAGGCTACACCTTC. This sequence encodes CASSLIGDRGGGYTF.

The chain combines TRBV19 with TRBJ2-7; TRBD1 agrees at 8 bases. Germline V gene sequence: CDR1 LNHDA, CDR2 SQIVND (reference sequence). J lost 6 bases, V lost 1 base, and 8 bases had no gene match. This CDR3 has 15 amino acids. Here the CDR3 reads CASSIGAGGYSEQYF. CDR3 DNA: TGTGCCAGTAGTATAGGGGCAGGGGGCTACTCCGAGCAGTACTTC.